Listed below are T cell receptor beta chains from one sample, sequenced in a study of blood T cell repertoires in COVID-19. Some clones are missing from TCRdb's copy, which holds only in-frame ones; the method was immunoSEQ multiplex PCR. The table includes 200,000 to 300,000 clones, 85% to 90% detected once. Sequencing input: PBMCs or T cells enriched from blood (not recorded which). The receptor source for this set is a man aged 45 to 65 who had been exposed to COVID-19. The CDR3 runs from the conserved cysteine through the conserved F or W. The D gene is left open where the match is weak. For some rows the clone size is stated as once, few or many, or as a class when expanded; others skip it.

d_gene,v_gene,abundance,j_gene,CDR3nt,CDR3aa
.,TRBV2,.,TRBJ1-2,TGTGCCAGCAGTACGACAGGAATTGGAAACGGCTACACCTTC,CASSTTGIGNGYTF
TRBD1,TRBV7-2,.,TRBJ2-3,TGTGCCAACCGGGACAGGGACACAGATACGCAGTATTTT,CANRDRDTDTQYF
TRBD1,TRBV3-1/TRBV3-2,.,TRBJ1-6,TGTGCCAGCACCACTCGGCTGGACAGGAGGAATTCACCCCTCCACTTT,CASTTRLDRRNSPLHF
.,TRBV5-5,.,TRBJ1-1,TGTGCCAGCACTGAATATGGGGCGAACACTGAAGCTTTCTTT,CASTEYGANTEAFF
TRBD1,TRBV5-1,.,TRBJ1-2,TGCGCCAGCAGCACCGGACAGGGGGTGAATGGCTACACCTTC,CASSTGQGVNGYTF
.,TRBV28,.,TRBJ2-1,TGTGCCAGCAGTTTTTTAGCCTACAATGAGCAGTTCTTC,CASSFLAYNEQFF
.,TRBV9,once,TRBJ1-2,TGTGCCAGCAGCACGGACAGTAACTATGGCTACACCTTC,CASSTDSNYGYTF
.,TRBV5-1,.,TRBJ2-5,TGCGCCAGCAGCTTGGGAGGATCTGGGGAGACCCAGTACTTC,CASSLGGSGETQYF
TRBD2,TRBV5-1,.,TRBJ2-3,TGCGCCAGCAGCCCCGTAGAGCGGGGGGGGACAGATACGCAGTATTTT,CASSPVERGGTDTQYF
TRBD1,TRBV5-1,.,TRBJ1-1,TGCGCCAGCAGCCTCTCCGGGACAGGGGACACTGAAGCTTTCTTT,CASSLSGTGDTEAFF
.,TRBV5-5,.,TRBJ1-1,TGTGCCAGCAGCAAAAGGGAGTACGGCACTGAAGCTTTCTTT,CASSKREYGTEAFF
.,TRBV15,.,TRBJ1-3,TGTGCCACCAGCAGAGTGGCGCATACCAGGGCTGGAAACACCATATATTTT,CATSRVAHTRAGNTIYF
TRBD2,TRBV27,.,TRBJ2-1,TGTGCCAGCACCCTAAGCGGGGGTGGTTCAGGAGAGCAGTTCTTC,CASTLSGGGSGEQFF
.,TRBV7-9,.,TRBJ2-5,TGTGCCAGCAGCCGAGACAGAGCGCAAGAGACCCAGTACTTC,CASSRDRAQETQYF
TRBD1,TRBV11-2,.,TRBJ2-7,TGTGCCAGCAGCCCGCAGGGGGCATCCTACGAGCAGTACTTC,CASSPQGASYEQYF
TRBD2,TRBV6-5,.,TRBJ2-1,TGTGCCAGCAGCACATGGGGGGGGTACAATGAGCAGTTCTTC,CASSTWGGYNEQFF
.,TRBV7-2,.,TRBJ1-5,TGTGCCAGCAGCTTAGGAGGACTCGGCAATCAGCCCCAGCATTTT,CASSLGGLGNQPQHF
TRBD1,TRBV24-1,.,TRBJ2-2,TGTGCCGCCGGACAGGACAACACCGGGGAGCTGTTTTTT,CAAGQDNTGELFF
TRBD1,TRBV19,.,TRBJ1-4,TGTGCCAGTCACCTTCGACAGGGGTATGAAAAACTGTTTTTT,CASHLRQGYEKLFF
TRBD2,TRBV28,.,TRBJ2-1,TGTGCCAGCAGGGGGCTAGCGGGAGCCTTCCTTGAGCAGTTCTTC,CASRGLAGAFLEQFF